This T cell receptor (beta chain) was profiled in a study of prognosis after radiotherapy for stage I lung cancer. This clonotype was counted at least ten times. Amplification of TCR beta CDR3 from genomic DNA used two-round multiplex PCR. Each TRBV and TRBJ gene had its own primer in the first PCR round. TCRdb independently ran MiXCR on the multiplex PCR reads; one entry per CDR3 protein. The table has roughly 13,000 distinct CDR3 sequences, approximately 30% seen once; the top ten hold 25% to 35%. Germline CDR1 reads LGHNA; CDR2 reads YNFKEQ. V was trimmed by 1 base and J by 0 bases, leaving 10 bases between them. The CDR3 covers 15 residues.

The sequence came from a donor aged 50 or older with non-small cell lung cancer. Sequences were derived from PBMCs, sampled before or after stereotactic body radiation therapy (not recorded which). The chain joins TRBV4-2 to TRBJ2-7, with D uncertain. CDR3 sequence: CASSQVHGNSYEQYF. CDR3 in DNA: TGTGCCAGCAGCCAAGTGCACGGCAACTCCTACGAGCAGTACTTC.